This record covers a single T cell receptor (beta chain). The antigen is undetermined. The table came from immunoSEQ multiplex PCR; TCRdb's copy has only in-frame clones and leaves some out. The sample records fewer than 35,000 clones, roughly 76% being singletons. These data are taken from a study of OX40 agonist ivuxolimab in advanced cancers. Study summary: Patients with prior anti-PD-1, anti-PD-L1 or anti-CTLA-4 therapy were eligible; roughly 40% had some.

General study results and limits: Both blood CD4+ and CD8+ T cells showed clonal growth by week 6 at 0.1 to 3.0 mg/kg. Low normalized clonal expansion also occurred in some nonresponding patients. Researchers report that CD8+ T cells had, on average, more expanded clones than CD4+.

Trimming took off 2 bases at V and 7 bases at J, with 15 bases between the two ends. Per the germline V gene, CDR1 is SGHTA and CDR2 is FQGTGA. This CDR3 region has 15 residues. The chain carries TRBV7-3 and TRBJ1-3, with no clear D. This clonotype originated in an adult with an advanced solid tumor such as melanoma, head and neck, liver or kidney cancer. The sample was CD4+ or CD8+ T cells sorted from blood, taken in a trial of the OX40 agonist ivuxolimab. Here the CDR3 reads CASSLGTGIANTIYF. Here the CDR3 DNA reads TGTGCCAGCAGCTTAGGAACGGGGATAGCGAACACCATATATTTT.